This T cell receptor beta chain was captured in a study of T cells in Graves' hyperthyroidism and ophthalmopathy. The study, taken as a whole, reports: Blood also contained most expanded thyroid clonotypes above 0.001.

This clonotype was detected many times. Its antigen is not known. Trimming took 5 bases from V and 0 from J, leaving 13 bases between them. The CDR3 has 16 amino acids. Thyroid ultrasound, orbital computed tomography, clinical symptoms, and serum thyroxine and TRAb underpinned diagnoses. Using RNA transcripts as the source, TCR beta CDR3 regions were amplified. During a first-round RT-PCR of the TCR CDR3, the HTBI primer set was used. One entry per CDR3 protein, called by TCRdb with MiXCR from the multiplex PCR reads. The data contain some 570,000 distinct CDR3 sequences, 12% to 15% of them seen just once; the ten biggest clones take up 7% to 9%.

This sequence originates from a woman under 30 with Graves' ophthalmopathy. What was sequenced was blood. The chain combines TRBV12-3 or TRBV12-4 with TRBJ2-2; D is unresolved. The CDR3 region has the DNA TGTGCCAGCAGTGCCGAGACCCCCGCGAACACCGGGGAGCTGTTTTTT. It specifies CASSAETPANTGELFF.